This is a list of T cell receptor beta chains from one sample in a study of blood T cells in healthy people across ages. TCRdb analysed the 5' RACE reads with MiXCR anew, one entry per CDR3 protein. The sample holds 700,000 to 950,000 distinct CDR3 sequences, around 40% seen once. Material for sequencing was blood. These receptor sequences come from a woman in her fifties or sixties in good health. Each CDR3 is given with its conserved first and last residue. Each record gives: CDR3 DNA, CDR3 protein, V gene, D gene, clone size, J gene. A D gene is named only where the DNA matches it firmly. Clone size is not always given. Where it is, it says once, few, many or a class for expanded clones.

cdr3_nt: TGTGCCGTCACGAAGGACAGGGATAGCTTGTATGGCTACACCTTC; cdr3_aa: CAVTKDRDSLYGYTF; v_call: TRBV10-3; d_call: TRBD1; clone_size: -; j_call: TRBJ1-2
cdr3_nt: TGTGCCAGCAGCCCAAACACTGGGGTCACCGGGGAGCTGTTTTTT; cdr3_aa: CASSPNTGVTGELFF; v_call: TRBV7-2; d_call: -; clone_size: many; j_call: TRBJ2-2
cdr3_nt: TGTGCCACCACGACAGGTTGGGTCCTTCGGGAGACCCAGTACTTC; cdr3_aa: CATTTGWVLRETQYF; v_call: TRBV28; d_call: -; clone_size: -; j_call: TRBJ2-5
cdr3_nt: TGTGCCAGCAGTGAAGGGGGGGCTAGTGGTGAAAAACTGTTTTTT; cdr3_aa: CASSEGGASGEKLFF; v_call: TRBV25-1; d_call: -; clone_size: few; j_call: TRBJ1-4
cdr3_nt: TGTGCCTGGAGTGTCGGTGGGAGTGAGACCCAGTACTTC; cdr3_aa: CAWSVGGSETQYF; v_call: TRBV30; d_call: -; clone_size: few; j_call: TRBJ2-5
cdr3_nt: TGTGCCATCAGTGCTACAGAAGAGACCCAGTACTTC; cdr3_aa: CAISATEETQYF; v_call: TRBV10-3; d_call: -; clone_size: -; j_call: TRBJ2-5
cdr3_nt: TGTGCCAGCAGCCAAGAGGCAACAGCGAACACTGAAGCTTTCTTT; cdr3_aa: CASSQEATANTEAFF; v_call: TRBV14; d_call: -; clone_size: -; j_call: TRBJ1-1
cdr3_nt: TGCAGTGCTAGAGGGACCTTAGGCGCTCAAGAGACCCAGTACTTC; cdr3_aa: CSARGTLGAQETQYF; v_call: TRBV20-1; d_call: -; clone_size: few; j_call: TRBJ2-5
cdr3_nt: TGTGCCAGCAGCTTGGTTCAGGTTGACTATGGCTACACCTTC; cdr3_aa: CASSLVQVDYGYTF; v_call: TRBV5-5; d_call: -; clone_size: -; j_call: TRBJ1-2
cdr3_nt: TGTGCCAGCAGCTTAGACCACGCGTACGAGCAGTACTTC; cdr3_aa: CASSLDHAYEQYF; v_call: TRBV5-6; d_call: -; clone_size: -; j_call: TRBJ2-7
cdr3_nt: TGCAGCGTTGAACCGGGCCCCTACGAGCAGTACTTC; cdr3_aa: CSVEPGPYEQYF; v_call: TRBV29-1; d_call: -; clone_size: few; j_call: TRBJ2-7
cdr3_nt: TGTGCCAGCAGCTTAGACTTCTCCTACAATGAGCAGTTCTTC; cdr3_aa: CASSLDFSYNEQFF; v_call: TRBV7-7; d_call: -; clone_size: -; j_call: TRBJ2-1
cdr3_nt: TGTGCCTGGAGTGAGACAGGGATTGGAGAAAAACTGTTTTTT; cdr3_aa: CAWSETGIGEKLFF; v_call: TRBV30; d_call: TRBD1; clone_size: -; j_call: TRBJ1-4
cdr3_nt: TGTGCCAGCAGTTACTGGGTTAACGTGAACACCGGGGAGCTGTTTTTT; cdr3_aa: CASSYWVNVNTGELFF; v_call: TRBV6-2/TRBV6-3; d_call: -; clone_size: -; j_call: TRBJ2-2
cdr3_nt: TGTGCCAGCAGCTCTAGGACAGGGGGGGATCAGCCCCAGCATTTT; cdr3_aa: CASSSRTGGDQPQHF; v_call: TRBV5-6; d_call: TRBD1; clone_size: few; j_call: TRBJ1-5
cdr3_nt: TGTGCCAGCATCGACCCCGGGTACACTGAAGCTTTCTTT; cdr3_aa: CASIDPGYTEAFF; v_call: TRBV6-5; d_call: -; clone_size: -; j_call: TRBJ1-1
cdr3_nt: TGCAGTGCTAGTTCCCCGTCCTACAATGAGCAGTTCTTC; cdr3_aa: CSASSPSYNEQFF; v_call: TRBV20-1; d_call: -; clone_size: -; j_call: TRBJ2-1
cdr3_nt: TGTGCCAGCAGCCAGCGGGGAACCGATCAAGCTTTCTTT; cdr3_aa: CASSQRGTDQAFF; v_call: TRBV7-2; d_call: -; clone_size: once; j_call: TRBJ1-1
cdr3_nt: TGTGCCAGCAGCTTCCCCGGACTAGCGGGTACCGAGCAGTACTTC; cdr3_aa: CASSFPGLAGTEQYF; v_call: TRBV7-8; d_call: TRBD2; clone_size: -; j_call: TRBJ2-7
cdr3_nt: TGTGCCAGCAGTTTAGAGACAGGGATCCTAGGTACGCAGTATTTT; cdr3_aa: CASSLETGILGTQYF; v_call: TRBV27; d_call: TRBD1; clone_size: -; j_call: TRBJ2-3
cdr3_nt: TGTGCCAGCAGCAGGGACTCTGGGGCCAACGTCCTGACTTTC; cdr3_aa: CASSRDSGANVLTF; v_call: TRBV7-3; d_call: -; clone_size: -; j_call: TRBJ2-6
cdr3_nt: TGTGCCAGCAGCCCGCACGTCTCTCTCGATGAGCAGTACTTC; cdr3_aa: CASSPHVSLDEQYF; v_call: TRBV13; d_call: -; clone_size: -; j_call: TRBJ2-5
cdr3_nt: TGTGCCAGCAGCCACATCAGAGATTCTGGGGCCAACGTCCTGACTTTC; cdr3_aa: CASSHIRDSGANVLTF; v_call: TRBV4-2; d_call: -; clone_size: once; j_call: TRBJ2-6
cdr3_nt: TGTGCCAGCAGCTTTAGCGGGACCTACTCCTACGAGCAGTACTTC; cdr3_aa: CASSFSGTYSYEQYF; v_call: TRBV7-2; d_call: TRBD2; clone_size: -; j_call: TRBJ2-7
cdr3_nt: TGCAGTGCTCGAGATCCTCAGACATACACAGATACGCAGTATTTT; cdr3_aa: CSARDPQTYTDTQYF; v_call: TRBV20-1; d_call: -; clone_size: few; j_call: TRBJ2-3
cdr3_nt: TGTGCCAGCAGCCCATACAGCGGGACAGAAGGGAATGAGCAGTACTTC; cdr3_aa: CASSPYSGTEGNEQYF; v_call: TRBV7-9; d_call: -; clone_size: -; j_call: TRBJ2-5
cdr3_nt: TGCGCCAGCAGCTTGGCCGGGACAGGGGACGAGCAGTACTTC; cdr3_aa: CASSLAGTGDEQYF; v_call: TRBV5-1; d_call: TRBD1; clone_size: -; j_call: TRBJ2-7
cdr3_nt: TGTGCCAGCAGTTTCGTCACCTACTCCTACAATGAGCAGTACTTC; cdr3_aa: CASSFVTYSYNEQYF; v_call: TRBV28; d_call: -; clone_size: -; j_call: TRBJ2-7
cdr3_nt: TGTGCCAGCAGTTCATGGACAGGGGGAGACTACAATGAGCAGTTCTTC; cdr3_aa: CASSSWTGGDYNEQFF; v_call: TRBV6-5; d_call: TRBD1; clone_size: -; j_call: TRBJ2-1
cdr3_nt: TGCAGTGCTAGGGCTCGGGGGCGCCTATACAATGAGCAGTTCTTC; cdr3_aa: CSARARGRLYNEQFF; v_call: TRBV20-1; d_call: -; clone_size: few; j_call: TRBJ2-1
cdr3_nt: TGCAGTGCTAGAGACCCGGCACTAGCGGGAGGAGGGAATGAGCAGTTCTTC; cdr3_aa: CSARDPALAGGGNEQFF; v_call: TRBV20-1; d_call: TRBD2; clone_size: few; j_call: TRBJ2-1
cdr3_nt: TGTGCCAGCGACGGGGCAGGGAGAAATGAGCAGTTCTTC; cdr3_aa: CASDGAGRNEQFF; v_call: TRBV28; d_call: -; clone_size: -; j_call: TRBJ2-1
cdr3_nt: TGCAGCGTTGAGCGGATTGAGGGACAGGGGCCCGAGCAGTACTTC; cdr3_aa: CSVERIEGQGPEQYF; v_call: TRBV29-1; d_call: TRBD1; clone_size: -; j_call: TRBJ2-7
cdr3_nt: TGTGCCAGCAGCGCAGAGGCCGGGGCGAGTATAAATGAGCAGTTCTTC; cdr3_aa: CASSAEAGASINEQFF; v_call: TRBV9; d_call: -; clone_size: few; j_call: TRBJ2-1
cdr3_nt: TGTGCCAGCAGCCCGTCCGAGGGCACAGGGCGTAATTCACCCCTCCACTTT; cdr3_aa: CASSPSEGTGRNSPLHF; v_call: TRBV7-2; d_call: -; clone_size: -; j_call: TRBJ1-6
cdr3_nt: TGTGCCAGCAGTGAAAGACTAGCGGGAATCGATGAGCAGTTCTTC; cdr3_aa: CASSERLAGIDEQFF; v_call: TRBV2; d_call: TRBD2; clone_size: -; j_call: TRBJ2-1